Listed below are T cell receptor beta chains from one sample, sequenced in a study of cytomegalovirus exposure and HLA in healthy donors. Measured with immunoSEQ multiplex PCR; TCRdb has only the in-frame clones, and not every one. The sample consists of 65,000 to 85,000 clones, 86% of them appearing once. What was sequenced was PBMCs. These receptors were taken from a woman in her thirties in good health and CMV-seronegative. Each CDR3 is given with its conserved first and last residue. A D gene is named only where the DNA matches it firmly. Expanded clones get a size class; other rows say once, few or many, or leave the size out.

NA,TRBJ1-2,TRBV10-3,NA,TGTGCCATCTCCCGGAGCCTTAACTATGGCTACACCTTC,CAISRSLNYGYTF
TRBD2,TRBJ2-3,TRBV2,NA,TGTGCCAGCAGGAAAGGCGCTAGCGGGTTGACAGATACGCAGTATTTT,CASRKGASGLTDTQYF
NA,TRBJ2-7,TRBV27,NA,TGTGCCAGCAGTCCTCGGAGAAACGAGCAGTACTTC,CASSPRRNEQYF
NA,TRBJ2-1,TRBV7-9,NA,TGTGCCAGCAGCCTAGTAAATGGACCGGGGTTGGGTGAGCAGTTCTTC,CASSLVNGPGLGEQFF
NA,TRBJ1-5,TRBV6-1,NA,TGTGCCAGCACCTTACAAGATAGCAATCAGCCCCAGCATTTT,CASTLQDSNQPQHF
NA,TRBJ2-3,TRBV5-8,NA,TGTGCCAGCACCTACCGCGAACTGCGAAATCCCACAGATACGCAGTATTTT,CASTYRELRNPTDTQYF
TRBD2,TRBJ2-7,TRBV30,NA,TGTGCCTGTAGGTATCCCGGGACTAGCGGGAGGTTTCCCTACGAGCAGTACTTC,CACRYPGTSGRFPYEQYF
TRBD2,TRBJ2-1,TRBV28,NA,TGTGCCAGCAGTTTCCTCACCGGGACTAGCGGGAGGGGTGAGCAGTTCTTC,CASSFLTGTSGRGEQFF
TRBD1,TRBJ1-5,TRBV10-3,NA,TGTGCCATCAGTGAGTCCGTGGGACAGGGGAGGCCTCAGCCCCAGCATTTT,CAISESVGQGRPQPQHF
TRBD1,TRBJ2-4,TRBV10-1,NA,TGCGCCAGCAAGTCAGGACAGGGGGCGGGAAACATTCAGTACTTC,CASKSGQGAGNIQYF
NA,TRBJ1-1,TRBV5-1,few,TGCGCCAGCAGCTTGGCCAGGACAGCTGAAGCTTTCTTT,CASSLARTAEAFF
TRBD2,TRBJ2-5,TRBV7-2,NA,TGTGCCAGCAGCTCACCGACTAGCGGGAGCGCCCAGTACTTC,CASSSPTSGSAQYF
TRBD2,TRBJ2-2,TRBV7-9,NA,TGTGCCAGCAGCTTAGGATGGCTAGCGGCGAACACCGGGGAGCTGTTTTTT,CASSLGWLAANTGELFF
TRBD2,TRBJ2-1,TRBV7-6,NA,TGTGCCAGCAGCTATCAACTAGCGGGACCCTACAATGAGCAGTTCTTC,CASSYQLAGPYNEQFF
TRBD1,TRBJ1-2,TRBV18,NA,TGTGCCAGCTCACCACGGGACAGGGACTATGGCTACACCTTC,CASSPRDRDYGYTF
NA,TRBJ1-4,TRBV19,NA,TGTGCCAGTCAAAAGGGGGAACTGTTTTTT,CASQKGELFF
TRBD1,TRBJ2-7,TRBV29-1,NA,TGCAGCGTTGGGGACAGGGCCTACGAGCAGTACTTC,CSVGDRAYEQYF
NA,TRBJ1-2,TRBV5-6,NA,TGTGCCAGCAGCTTGTGGGCAGGGGTCAATGGCTACACCTTC,CASSLWAGVNGYTF
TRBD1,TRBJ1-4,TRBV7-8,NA,TGTGCCAGCAGCTCGGGACAGATGAGTGAAAAACTGTTTTTT,CASSSGQMSEKLFF
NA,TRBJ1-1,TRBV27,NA,TGTGCCAGCAGTCCCGGACAGATGAACACTGAAGCTTTCTTT,CASSPGQMNTEAFF
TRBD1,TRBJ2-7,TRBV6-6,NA,TGTGCCAGCAGTTCGGGACAGGGTAGCGAGCAGTACTTC,CASSSGQGSEQYF
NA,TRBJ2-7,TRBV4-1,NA,TGCGCCAGCAGCCAAGGGGTGATTCGTTGGGGGCCCCCTTCCTACGAGCAGTACTTC,CASSQGVIRWGPPSYEQYF
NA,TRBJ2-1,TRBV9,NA,TGTGCCAGCGCCGAGGCCAATGAGCAGTTCTTC,CASAEANEQFF
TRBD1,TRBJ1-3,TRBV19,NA,TGTGCCAGTAGTCTACACGGGACAGGCCTCTCTGGAAACACCATATATTTT,CASSLHGTGLSGNTIYF
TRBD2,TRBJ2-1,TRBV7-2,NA,TGTGCCAGCAGCTTAACTAGCGGGATTGGGAATGAGCAGTTCTTC,CASSLTSGIGNEQFF
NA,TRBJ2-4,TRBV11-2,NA,TGTGCCAGCAGCTCCCCCAGGGACAAAAACATTCAGTACTTC,CASSSPRDKNIQYF
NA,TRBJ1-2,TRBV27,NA,TGTGCCAGCAGTTTCGGACTGTCCTATGGCTACACCTTC,CASSFGLSYGYTF
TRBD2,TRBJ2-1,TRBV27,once,TGTGCCAGCAGTCCTTCGACTAGCGGGAGAGGAAAAGGAACCTACAATGAGCAGTTCTTC,CASSPSTSGRGKGTYNEQFF
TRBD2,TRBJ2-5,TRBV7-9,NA,TGTGCCAGCAGCGGGACTAGCGGGATGGGGGAGACCCAGTACTTC,CASSGTSGMGETQYF
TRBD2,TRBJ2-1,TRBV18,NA,TGTGCCAGCTCACCCACTAGCGGGAGGCCAACGACCTACAATGAGCAGTTCTTC,CASSPTSGRPTTYNEQFF
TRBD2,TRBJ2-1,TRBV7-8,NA,TGTGCCAGCAGCCGACTAGCGGGAGGGCCGGGTGAGCAGTTCTTC,CASSRLAGGPGEQFF
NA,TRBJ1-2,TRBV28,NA,TGTGCCAGCAGTCCCCCGGAGAGGTTTTATGGCTACACCTTC,CASSPPERFYGYTF
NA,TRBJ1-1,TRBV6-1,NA,TGTGCCAGCAGTGGCGAGAGGGCGGACACTGAAGCTTTCTTT,CASSGERADTEAFF
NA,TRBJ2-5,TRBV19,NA,TGTGCCAGTACTGCCCAGGGGGTGAGAGCGGGAGAAGAGACCCAGTACTTC,CASTAQGVRAGEETQYF
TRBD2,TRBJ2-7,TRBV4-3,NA,TGCGCCAGCAGCCCCGGGACTAGCGGCACCTACGAGCAGTACTTC,CASSPGTSGTYEQYF
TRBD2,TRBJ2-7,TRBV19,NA,TGTGCCAGTAGTATAGATCCAGGACTAGCGGGAGACCACGAGCAGTACTTC,CASSIDPGLAGDHEQYF
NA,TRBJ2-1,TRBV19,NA,TGTGCCAGTAGTATAGCCGAGAATGAGCAGTTCTTC,CASSIAENEQFF
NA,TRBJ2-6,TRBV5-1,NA,TGCGCCAGCAGCGGGGGGACGGGTAGCTCTGGGGCCGACGTCCTGACTTTC,CASSGGTGSSGADVLTF
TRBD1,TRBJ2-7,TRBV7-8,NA,TGTGCCAGCAGCTCATACCGGGACAGGGGGCATGAGCAGTACTTC,CASSSYRDRGHEQYF
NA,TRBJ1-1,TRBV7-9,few,TGTGCCAGCAGCCCTACAATGGGGGCCTTTGAAGCTTTCTTT,CASSPTMGAFEAFF
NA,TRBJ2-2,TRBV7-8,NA,TGTGCCAGCAGCTTAGGGGTAGCGGAAAAAACGAACACCGGGGAGCTGTTTTTT,CASSLGVAEKTNTGELFF
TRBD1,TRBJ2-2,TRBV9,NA,TGTGCCAGCAGCGAGGGGGACAGGAACACCGGGGAGCTGTTTTTT,CASSEGDRNTGELFF
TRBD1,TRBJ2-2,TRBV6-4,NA,TGTGCCAGCAGTGCCGGACAGGGCTACGGGGAGCTGTTTTTT,CASSAGQGYGELFF
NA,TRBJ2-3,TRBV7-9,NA,TGTGCCAGCAGCCCCGTGGAGGCCCAACTTTACACAGATACGCAGTATTTT,CASSPVEAQLYTDTQYF